This is a list of T cell receptor beta chains from one sample in a study of blood T cell repertoires in COVID-19. The table came from immunoSEQ multiplex PCR; TCRdb's copy has only in-frame clones and leaves some out. The sample includes around 27,000 clones, approximately 93% seen only once; the top ten take roughly 3.7%. The sequenced sample was peripheral blood. All receptors derive from a human donor with active COVID-19. The donor label of this sample is uncertain. Each CDR3 is given with its conserved first and last residue. The D gene is left open where the match is weak. The size entry is marked missing in some rows and otherwise reads once, few, many or a size class.

TRBJ1-3	TRBD1	TRBV5-6	-	CASSLNGDRALGNTIYF	TGTGCCAGCAGCTTAAATGGGGACAGGGCTCTCGGAAACACCATATATTTT
TRBJ1-4	TRBD1	TRBV6-2/TRBV6-3	-	CASSRTGREKLFF	TGTGCCAGCAGCCGGACAGGGCGCGAAAAACTGTTTTTT
TRBJ2-7	TRBD1	TRBV10-1	-	CASSESSRTGLSYEQYF	TGCGCCAGCAGTGAGTCGTCAAGGACAGGGCTTTCCTACGAGCAGTACTTC
TRBJ2-1	TRBD1	TRBV7-9	-	CASSSWTGGEEQFF	TGTGCCAGCAGCTCATGGACAGGGGGAGAAGAGCAGTTCTTC
TRBJ1-5	-	TRBV6-6	-	CASTATGGSNQPQHF	TGTGCCAGCACCGCGACGGGAGGTAGCAATCAGCCCCAGCATTTT
TRBJ2-1	-	TRBV3-1/TRBV3-2	once	CASSQDAGRGNEQFF	TGTGCCAGCAGCCAAGACGCGGGGAGAGGCAATGAGCAGTTCTTC
TRBJ2-2	-	TRBV28	-	CASRIQGSGELFF	TGTGCCAGCAGGATACAGGGTTCCGGGGAGCTGTTTTTT
TRBJ2-2	TRBD2	TRBV5-1	-	CASSEAGENTGELFF	TGCGCCAGCAGCGAAGCGGGGGAGAACACCGGGGAGCTGTTTTTT
TRBJ2-7	TRBD1	TRBV6-1	once	CASSEVKDRSYF	TGTGCCAGCAGTGAAGTAAAGGACAGGTCGTACTTC
TRBJ2-3	-	TRBV19	-	CASSQGLARGTDTQYF	TGTGCCAGTAGCCAAGGTTTAGCTCGGGGCACAGATACGCAGTATTTT
TRBJ2-7	TRBD1	TRBV29-1	once	CSAEMGGQGTHEQYF	TGCAGCGCCGAAATGGGAGGACAGGGGACCCACGAGCAGTACTTC
TRBJ2-2	-	TRBV5-1	-	CASSLVVLNTGELFF	TGCGCCAGCAGCTTGGTAGTGCTGAACACCGGGGAGCTGTTTTTT